The 4 T cell receptor beta chains reported below all come from one sample, sequenced in a study of response to subunit inactivated influenza vaccine. TCRdb reprocessed the RT-PCR reads with MiXCR, giving one entry per CDR3 protein. Among some 200,000 distinct CDR3 sequences listed, 9.5% to 15% were seen once. These same records also appear under a second study, on T cells expressing NK-cell markers. That investigation notes: UMI-tagged 5'RACE template switching yielded the TCR beta cDNA.

This specimen consisted of CD8+ T cells sorted from PBMCs, obtained about 11 days after vaccination. Receptors originate from a man aged 45-60 years who received an inactivated influenza vaccine.

This clonotype has just a few counts. CDR3 DNA sequence: TGCAGCGTTGAAGGGGGGCTAGCGGGGGCAAGCAATGAGCAGTTCTTC. Protein: CSVEGGLAGASNEQFF. The chain couples TRBV29-1 to TRBJ2-1; 10 positions agree with TRBD2. The CDR3 is made up of 16 amino acids. J gave up 6 bases and V 1 base, and 9 bases lay outside the gene matches. Germline CDR1 SQVTM, CDR2 ANQGSEA.

The CDR3 coding sequence is TGTGCCTGGAGTAATAGTGAAGTGACTGAAGCTTTCTTT. Translating it yields CAWSNSEVTEAFF. V gene TRBV30 combines with J gene TRBJ1-1; D uncertain. This CDR3 is 13 amino acids long. V was shortened by 2 bases and J by 5 bases, with 12 bases between the two germline ends. Germline V gene sequence: CDR1 GTSNPN, CDR2 SVGIG (reference sequence).

The chain has TRBV30 and TRBJ1-1; 7 bases fit TRBD1. The V gene's germline CDR1 is GTSNPN and CDR2 SVGIG (reference sequence). The CDR3 has 11 amino acids. Trimming at V came to 5 bases and at J to 6 bases, leaving 3 bases not matched to a gene. CDR3: CAWAQGPEAFF. As DNA, the CDR3 is TGTGCCTGGGCACAGGGGCCTGAAGCTTTCTTT. The variable domain in full, with the rest retrieved from reference TRBV30 and TRBJ1-1, is SQTIHQWPATLVQPVGSPLSLECTVEGTSNPNLYWYRQAAGRGLQLLFYSVGIGQISSEVPQNLSASRPQDRQFILSSKKLLLSDSGFYLCAWAQGPEAFFGQGTRLTVV.

Only a few counts were recorded for this clonotype. V gene TRBV7-2 combines with J gene TRBJ2-1; D is possibly TRBD2 (7 bases). The germline V gene encodes CDR1 SGHTA and CDR2 FQGNSA. V was cut by 0 bases and J by 5 bases, with 11 bases left in between. The CDR3 totals 15 residues. The CDR3 spells CASSLAPGGHNEQFF. DNA for the CDR3: TGTGCCAGCAGCTTAGCCCCGGGGGGCCACAATGAGCAGTTCTTC.